This TCR beta chain was recorded in a study of blood T cell repertoires in COVID-19. Study as a whole: Nucleic acid was either cDNA or gDNA, and it came from T cells, B-cell-depleted T cells, or PBMCs.

Per the original data handling: Amplification of reference gene primers provided the estimated nucleated cell counts. The protocol was immunoSEQ multiplex PCR, while the TCRdb copy is restricted to in-frame clones and leaves out a portion. Clone size and the V and J calls come from that table; the DNA yielded D and trimming. The sample has roughly 120,000 clones; 85% are singletons. This CDR3 is built from 14 residues. V gave up 1 base and J gave up 6 bases, with 11 bases separating them. The germline V gene encodes CDR1 SGHTA and CDR2 FQGNSA. The chain has TRBV7-2 and TRBJ2-3; no definite D call. The sequence derives from a human donor in a cohort sampled during active COVID-19. Sequencing was done on a sample of peripheral blood. CDR3 DNA sequence: TGTGCCAGCAGCTTAGGAGTAGATTTGGATACGCAGTATTTT. It encodes CASSLGVDLDTQYF.